The rows below give T cell receptor beta chains drawn from one sample of a study of blood T cell repertoires in COVID-19. TCRdb's copy holds only in-frame clones and misses some; the assay was immunoSEQ multiplex PCR. The table has about 130,000 clones, about 81% seen once. Sample: PBMCs or T cells enriched from blood (not recorded which). The receptors derive from a man aged 40-49 years with acute COVID-19. Both conserved end residues are part of each CDR3. Each record gives: J gene, V gene, D gene, CDR3 protein, CDR3 DNA. The D gene is left open where the match is weak.

J gene: TRBJ1-3; V gene: TRBV9; D gene: TRBD1; CDR3 protein: CASSILGQIGNTIYF; CDR3 DNA: TGTGCCAGCAGCATTCTGGGACAGATAGGAAACACCATATATTTT
J gene: TRBJ1-3; V gene: TRBV18; D gene: TRBD1; CDR3 protein: CASSPPNRGPGNTIYF; CDR3 DNA: TGTGCCAGCTCACCACCGAACAGGGGGCCAGGAAACACCATATATTTT
J gene: TRBJ1-3; V gene: TRBV30; D gene: TRBD1; CDR3 protein: CAWEQTGGGNTIYF; CDR3 DNA: TGTGCCTGGGAACAGACAGGGGGCGGAAACACCATATATTTT
J gene: TRBJ1-5; V gene: TRBV19; D gene: TRBD1; CDR3 protein: CASSPNRGQQPQHF; CDR3 DNA: TGTGCCAGTAGCCCGAACAGGGGCCAGCAGCCCCAGCATTTT
J gene: TRBJ2-2; V gene: TRBV27; D gene: TRBD2; CDR3 protein: CASSGSGKGTGELFF; CDR3 DNA: TGTGCCAGCAGTGGTAGCGGGAAGGGGACCGGGGAGCTGTTTTTT
J gene: TRBJ1-2; V gene: TRBV28; D gene: -; CDR3 protein: CASSFFRPMGLNYGYTF; CDR3 DNA: TGTGCCAGCAGTTTTTTTCGTCCGATGGGGCTGAACTATGGCTACACCTTC
J gene: TRBJ2-7; V gene: TRBV30; D gene: TRBD1; CDR3 protein: CARSTGGYEQYF; CDR3 DNA: TGTGCCCGCTCGACAGGGGGCTACGAGCAGTACTTC
J gene: TRBJ2-1; V gene: TRBV4-2; D gene: TRBD1; CDR3 protein: CASSQAQGASSYNEQFF; CDR3 DNA: TGTGCCAGCAGCCAGGCACAGGGGGCGAGCTCCTACAATGAGCAGTTCTTC
J gene: TRBJ2-4; V gene: TRBV11-2; D gene: -; CDR3 protein: CASSPLGTKNIQYF; CDR3 DNA: TGTGCCAGCAGCCCCCTCGGGACCAAAAACATTCAGTACTTC
J gene: TRBJ1-2; V gene: TRBV7-9; D gene: TRBD1; CDR3 protein: CASSSPGGLTGGGYTF; CDR3 DNA: TGTGCCAGCAGCTCCCCCGGGGGGTTAACAGGGGGCGGCTACACCTTC
J gene: TRBJ2-2; V gene: TRBV6-5; D gene: -; CDR3 protein: CASSYSRGGELFF; CDR3 DNA: TGTGCCAGCAGTTACTCTCGGGGCGGGGAGCTGTTTTTT
J gene: TRBJ2-3; V gene: TRBV9; D gene: TRBD2; CDR3 protein: CASSGLAGGTDTQYF; CDR3 DNA: TGTGCCAGCAGCGGCCTCGCGGGGGGCACAGATACGCAGTATTTT
J gene: TRBJ2-1; V gene: TRBV20-1; D gene: -; CDR3 protein: CSARLENEQFF; CDR3 DNA: TGCAGTGCTAGACTTGAGAATGAGCAGTTCTTC